A selection of T cell receptor beta chains follows, all from one sample in a study of T cell repertoires in cytomegalovirus infection. One entry per CDR3 protein results from TCRdb running MiXCR on the reads. The table lists about 250,000 distinct CDR3 sequences, around 12% of them singletons. Specimen: PBMCs. These receptors were collected from a human donor in good health (CMV status not recorded). Some clones in this sample may be carry-over from other donors' samples. Both conserved end residues are part of each CDR3. D genes are given only for firm matches. Part of the rows lack a size; the others show once, few, many or a class for expanded clones.

clone size,J gene,D gene,V gene,CDR3 DNA,CDR3 protein
.,TRBJ1-2,.,TRBV12-3/TRBV12-4,TGTGCCAGCAGTTTGCAGGGTGGAGGATATGGCTACACCTTC,CASSLQGGGYGYTF
many,TRBJ1-3,.,TRBV6-2/TRBV6-3,TGTGCCAGCAGTTACAGGACAGCTGGAAACACCATATATTTT,CASSYRTAGNTIYF
.,TRBJ2-1,.,TRBV5-6,TGTGCCAGCAGCTTGGAGGGAGAAGCCTCCTACAATGAGCAGTTCTTC,CASSLEGEASYNEQFF
.,TRBJ1-2,.,TRBV19,TGTGCCAGTAGTTCGACAGGCTTCTATGGCTACACCTTC,CASSSTGFYGYTF
many,TRBJ1-1,TRBD1,TRBV7-2,TGTGCCAGCAGCACGCGGACAGGGTGGAACACTGAAGCTTTCTTT,CASSTRTGWNTEAFF
few,TRBJ2-5,TRBD1,TRBV29-1,TGCAGCGTCGAGGGGACAGGGTGGCAAGAGACCCAGTACTTC,CSVEGTGWQETQYF
.,TRBJ1-1,TRBD1,TRBV28,TGTGCCAGCATCGGACAGGTCACTGAAGCTTTCTTT,CASIGQVTEAFF
many,TRBJ1-1,.,TRBV4-2,TGTGCCAGCAGCCAAGATGACTATCTGCCTGAAGCTTTCTTT,CASSQDDYLPEAFF
many,TRBJ2-2,TRBD2,TRBV6-6,TGTGCCAGCAGTTTCGTAGCGGGAGGTTTGAACACCGGGGAGCTGTTTTTT,CASSFVAGGLNTGELFF
.,TRBJ2-5,TRBD2,TRBV20-1,TGCAGTGCTCCCCCCCGACTAGCGGGAGTTGGAAAGACCCAGTACTTC,CSAPPRLAGVGKTQYF
few,TRBJ2-7,.,TRBV4-3,TGCGCCAGCAGCCAAGATCGTGGTTTTCCCTACGAGCAGTACTTC,CASSQDRGFPYEQYF
many,TRBJ1-4,TRBD1,TRBV7-3,TGTGCCAGCAGCGACACAGGGGCTACTAATGAAAAACTGTTTTTT,CASSDTGATNEKLFF